A single sample gave rise to the 27 T cell receptor beta chains below, sequenced in a study of cytomegalovirus exposure and HLA in healthy donors. Use of 60 Vbeta and 13 Jbeta primers characterized the PCR. Some clones are missing from TCRdb's copy, which holds only in-frame ones; the method was immunoSEQ multiplex PCR. Counted here are around 200,000 clones, over 60% occurring once; the ten biggest clones make up approximately 1.8%. The source material was PBMCs. The receptors originated from a male donor in good health and CMV-seronegative.

CDR3 bases: TGTGCCAGCAGTTTATCCGGGACAGTCCAAGAGACCCAGTACTTC. Residues: CASSLSGTVQETQYF. The V gene is TRBV28, the J gene TRBJ2-5; 7 bases line up with TRBD1. The CDR3 runs to 15 residues. With V trimmed by 1 base and J by 1 base, 3 bases remained unmatched. CDR1 is MDHEN and CDR2 is SYDVKM in the germline V gene. Based on the CDR3 plus reference TRBV28 and TRBJ2-5, the full variable domain is DVKVTQSSRYLVKRTGEKVFLECVQDMDHENMFWYRQDPGLGLRLIYFSYDVKMKEKGDIPEGYSVSREKKERFSLILESASTNQTSMYLCASSLSGTVQETQYFGPGTRLLVL.

This chain connects TRBV7-2 to TRBJ1-1, with 12 bases that match TRBD1. Germline CDR1 reads SGHTA; CDR2 reads FQGNSA. The V segment lost 4 bases and the J segment 3 bases; nucleotides outside the gene matches: 3. The CDR3 covers 15 residues. CDR3 protein: CASSSGQGADTEAFF. Written as DNA, the CDR3 is TGTGCCAGCAGCTCGGGACAGGGGGCGGACACTGAAGCTTTCTTT.

The V gene is TRBV10-1, the J gene TRBJ1-5, with 7 bases matching TRBD1. V dropped 1 base and J dropped 5; count of bases not matched to a gene: 5. The CDR3 covers 15 residues. Germline lookup yields CDR1 WNHNN and CDR2 SYGVQD (reference sequence). CDR3 region: CASSELQGNHQPQHF. As DNA, the CDR3 is TGCGCCAGCAGTGAGTTACAGGGGAATCATCAGCCCCAGCATTTT.

V is TRBV7-2 and J is TRBJ2-1, with D tentatively TRBD2 (6 bases). V lost 1 base to trimming and J lost 3 bases, with 13 bases between them. Per the germline V gene, CDR1 is SGHTA and CDR2 is FQGNSA. CDR3 size: 16 residues. CDR3 amino acids: CASSLVSAGNYNEQFF. The CDR3 nucleotides are TGTGCCAGCAGCTTAGTATCGGCGGGAAACTACAATGAGCAGTTCTTC.

The chain uses TRBV7-2 and TRBJ2-1; 7 bases line up with TRBD1. Germline CDR1 reads SGHTA; CDR2 reads FQGNSA. The V gene end was trimmed by 7 bases and the J gene end by 4 bases; junction bases not matched to a gene: 13. The CDR3 runs 16 residues. The CDR3 is CASTGTGTVPYNEQFF. The CDR3 DNA reads TGTGCCAGCACTGGGACGGGGACAGTTCCGTACAATGAGCAGTTCTTC.

In its sample, this clone was seen once. The chain combines TRBV6-6 with TRBJ2-1, with 9 bases aligning to TRBD2. Germline V gives CDR1 MNHNY, CDR2 SVGAGI (reference sequence). The CDR3 extends over 14 amino acids. J lost 9 bases, V lost 6 bases, and 9 bases had no gene match. CDR3 residues: CASRERGDQGEQFF. Written as DNA, the CDR3 is TGTGCCAGCAGGGAGCGGGGGGACCAGGGTGAGCAGTTCTTC.

This clone has only a few counts. The rearrangement links TRBV6-5 to TRBJ1-5; D possibly corresponds to TRBD1 (5 bases). Germline V CDR1 and CDR2: MNHEY, SVGAGI. This CDR3 contains 11 residues. The V end lost 7 bases, the J end lost 15 bases, and 16 bases lay between the germline ends. Here the CDR3 reads CASKTMTEWHF. DNA for the CDR3: TGTGCCAGCAAAACAATGACAGAATGGCATTTT.

CDR3 protein: CASSRAQGNTGELFF. For the CDR3, the DNA is TGTGCCAGCAGTAGAGCACAGGGGAACACCGGGGAGCTGTTTTTT. The chain recombines TRBV2 with TRBJ2-2; tentative D call: TRBD1 (6 bases). The V end lost 5 bases, the J end lost 1 base, and 11 bases lay between the germline ends. The CDR3 totals 15 residues. In germline, CDR1 is SNHLY, CDR2 FYNNEI.

This clone has a handful of counts. The chain uses TRBV2 and TRBJ1-5; weak D call: TRBD1 (6 bases). Trimming took 5 bases from V and 2 from J, leaving 22 bases between them. The CDR3 runs 18 residues. Per germline, CDR1 SNHLY and CDR2 FYNNEI. CDR3 loop: CASSTPREDSFGNQPQHF. As DNA, the CDR3 is TGTGCCAGCAGTACCCCCCGGGAGGACAGCTTCGGCAATCAGCCCCAGCATTTT.

This chain joins TRBV7-9 and TRBJ2-5; possibly TRBD2 for D (5 bases). Trimming stripped 8 bases from V and 5 bases from J, with 15 bases between. The length of the CDR3 is 13 residues. Germline-derived CDR1 and CDR2 are SEHNR and FQNEAQ (reference sequence). CDR3 in amino acids: CASEGWAEETQYF. Here the CDR3 DNA reads TGTGCCAGCGAGGGATGGGCAGAGGAGACCCAGTACTTC. The full variable domain, completed using reference TRBV7-9 and TRBJ2-5, is DTGVSQNPRHKITKRGQNVTFRCDPISEHNRLYWYRQTLGQGPEFLTYFQNEAQLEKSRLLSDRFSAERPKGSFSTLEIQRTEQGDSAMYLCASEGWAEETQYFGPGTRLLVL.

The chain uses TRBV15 and TRBJ2-5, with 10 bases matching TRBD2. CDR1 and CDR2 (germline): LNHNV, YYDKDF (reference sequence). The CDR3 is made up of 17 amino acids. J lost 3 bases, V lost 3 bases, and 10 bases had no gene match. CDR3: CATSSDRQGLAKETQYF. The CDR3 coding sequence is TGTGCCACCAGCAGTGATCGCCAGGGACTAGCGAAAGAGACCCAGTACTTC. Variable domain in full (rest from reference TRBV15 and TRBJ2-5): DAMVIQNPRYQVTQFGKPVTLSCSQTLNHNVMYWYQQKSSQAPKLLFHYYDKDFNNEADTPDNFQSRRPNTSFCFLDIRSPGLGDTAMYLCATSSDRQGLAKETQYFGPGTRLLVL.

This clone appeared a few times. The chain carries TRBV4-2 and TRBJ1-1; 8 bases fit TRBD1. Germline loops: CDR1 LGHNA, CDR2 YNFKEQ. J lost 1 base, V lost 3 bases, and 4 bases had no gene match. The CDR3 runs to 15 residues. In nucleotides, the CDR3 is TGTGCCAGCAGCCATGCCGGGACAGGGAACACTGAAGCTTTCTTT. The encoded protein is CASSHAGTGNTEAFF.

This clone has only one observation. This chain joins TRBV27 and TRBJ1-1; 9 nucleotides align to TRBD1. Trimming cost V 5 bases and J 5 bases; bases outside gene matches: 18. Germline loops: CDR1 MNHEY, CDR2 SMNVEV (reference sequence). This CDR3 contains 18 residues. The CDR3 here is CASSRRLIPGQGETEAFF. DNA for the CDR3: TGTGCCAGCAGTCGCCGCCTGATTCCGGGACAGGGTGAAACTGAAGCTTTCTTT.

The rearrangement joins TRBV4-2 to TRBJ1-5; 9 bases agree with TRBD1. CDR1 and CDR2 from the germline V gene are LGHNA and YNFKEQ. CDR3 length: 17 residues. With 0 bases clipped from V and 4 bases from J, the junction kept 7 bases outside the gene matches. The CDR3 DNA sequence: TGTGCCAGCAGCCAAGAAAGGGCCGGGACAGGGAATCAGCCCCAGCATTTT. This gives the protein CASSQERAGTGNQPQHF.

The chain carries TRBV2 and TRBJ1-2; D not resolved. V lost 3 bases to trimming and J lost 6 bases, with 11 bases between them. There are 13 residues in the CDR3. Looked up from germline, CDR1 is SNHLY and CDR2 is FYNNEI. This CDR3 is CASSDRRPDGYTF. The CDR3 DNA follows: TGTGCCAGCAGTGACCGCAGGCCAGATGGCTACACCTTC.

In its sample, this clone was seen once. The chain recombines TRBV10-3 with TRBJ1-1; 9 positions match TRBD1. Germline CDR1 reads ENHRY; CDR2 reads SYGVKD. The CDR3 spans 14 residues. The V and J ends lost 4 bases and 3 bases, in that order; junction bases with no gene match: 3. The chain's CDR3 is CAISGQGEYTEAFF. CDR3 sequence (DNA): TGTGCCATCAGTGGACAGGGGGAATACACTGAAGCTTTCTTT.

The rearrangement uses TRBV5-6 and TRBJ2-7; D possibly corresponds to TRBD2 (5 bases). The germline gives CDR1 SGHDT, CDR2 YYEEEE. Trimming cost V 4 bases and J 4 bases, with 12 bases left between them. This CDR3 contains 13 residues. The DNA for the CDR3 is TGTGCCAGCAGCGCGGAGGAGCTTTACGAGCAGTACTTC. It specifies CASSAEELYEQYF.

This rearrangement joins TRBV19 to TRBJ2-5; weak D call: TRBD2 (7 bases). The V end lost 5 bases, the J end lost 1 base, and 20 bases lay between the germline ends. The length of the CDR3 is 17 residues. Germline V lookup: CDR1 LNHDA, CDR2 SQIVND (reference sequence). The CDR3 DNA is TGTGCCAGTAGTCGCCGCCTGGGGGGGGCTAGCCAAGAGACCCAGTACTTC. Translated, it gives CASSRRLGGASQETQYF.

The chain carries TRBV5-6 and TRBJ1-6, with TRBD1 identical over 7 bases. CDR1 and CDR2 from the germline V gene are SGHDT and YYEEEE. The CDR3 loop spans 14 amino acids. V was pared by 4 bases and J by 7 bases, with 5 bases of the junction left unmatched. Written as DNA, the CDR3 is TGTGCCAGCAGCAAGGGACAGCCGAATTCACCCCTCCACTTT. It yields the protein CASSKGQPNSPLHF.

This chain connects TRBV5-1 to TRBJ2-3; 14 positions match TRBD2. Germline values: CDR1 SGHRS, CDR2 YFSETQ. This CDR3 spans 16 amino acids. The V segment lost 4 bases and the J segment 9 bases; nucleotides outside the gene matches: 10. CDR3 DNA: TGCGCCAGCAGCCACCTGACTAGCGGGAGGGCGGGAACGCAGTATTTT. Translated: CASSHLTSGRAGTQYF.

The V and J genes are TRBV5-4 and TRBJ2-7; 8 nucleotides align to TRBD2. V shed 4 bases, J shed 6 bases, and the junction held 9 bases outside the gene matches. The germline V gene encodes CDR1 SGHNT and CDR2 YYREEE (reference sequence). CDR3 length equals 14 residues. CDR3 loop: CASSPAGGWGEQYF. The CDR3 DNA follows: TGTGCCAGCAGCCCCGCGGGGGGCTGGGGCGAGCAGTACTTC.

The chain carries TRBV29-1 and TRBJ2-1; the match to TRBD2 covers 8 bases. Trimming at V came to 6 bases and at J to 0 bases, leaving 7 bases not matched to a gene. CDR1 and CDR2 from the germline V gene are SQVTM and ANQGSEA. The length of the CDR3 is 15 residues. The CDR3 nucleotides are TGCAGCGTCCTAGCGGGCAGAAGCTCCTACAATGAGCAGTTCTTC. Translation: CSVLAGRSSYNEQFF.

This chain joins TRBV11-2 and TRBJ1-2; unclear D gene. V dropped 1 base and J dropped 4 bases, with 13 bases sitting between them. Looked up from germline, CDR1 is SGHAT and CDR2 is FQNNGV. The CDR3 covers 15 residues. This CDR3 reads CASSLGHSLLYGYTF. CDR3 bases: TGTGCCAGCAGCTTAGGCCACAGTCTCCTCTATGGCTACACCTTC.

This clone was detected once. This chain links TRBV18 with TRBJ2-7, with TRBD1 matching 10 bases. After removal of 5 bases from V and 2 bases from J, the junction contained 6 bases not matched to a gene. Germline V gives CDR1 KGHSH, CDR2 LQKENI. This CDR3 is built from 15 residues. DNA for the CDR3: TGTGCCAGCTCATACACAGGGACAGGGGCCTACGAGCAGTACTTC. Its protein is CASSYTGTGAYEQYF.

V usage is TRBV5-1 and J usage is TRBJ1-4, with TRBD1 identical over 7 bases. The CDR3 spans 16 residues. The V and J ends lost 5 bases and 4 bases, in that order; junction bases with no gene match: 11. Germline-derived CDR1 and CDR2 are SGHRS and YFSETQ. The CDR3 is CASRLFLGTDNEKLFF. The CDR3 coding sequence is TGCGCCAGCAGACTTTTCCTCGGGACAGATAATGAAAAACTGTTTTTT.

V usage is TRBV6-6 and J usage is TRBJ2-6, with D unresolved. Trimming stripped 6 bases from V and 0 bases from J, with 6 bases between. The CDR3 contains 14 residues. Germline V gene sequence: CDR1 MNHNY, CDR2 SVGAGI (reference sequence). The chain's CDR3 is CASSRNSGANVLTF. CDR3 nucleotide sequence: TGTGCCAGCAGCCGTAACTCTGGGGCCAACGTCCTGACTTTC.

The CDR3 is CASSSTGHYEQYF. CDR3 nucleotides: TGTGCCAGCAGTTCGACAGGCCACTACGAGCAGTACTTC. The chain employs TRBV25-1 and TRBJ2-7, with TRBD1 as a possible D gene (6 bases). The V gene's germline CDR1 is MGHDK and CDR2 SYGVNS. The CDR3 runs to 13 residues. V was shortened by 5 bases and J by 3 bases, with 11 bases between the two germline ends.